Presented here are 22 T cell receptor beta chains from one specimen sequenced in a study of neurological immune-mediated disorders. TCRdb re-called the 5' RACE reads through MiXCR, storing one row per CDR3 protein. The table lists approximately 47,000 distinct CDR3 sequences, about an eighth of them singletons. Time point indicated: longitudinal time-point 3. The specimen sequenced was PBMCs. Receptors originate from a male donor with HTLV-1-associated myelopathy (HAM/TSP).

There are many counts of this clonotype. This chain uses TRBV9 with TRBJ2-3; a possible D gene is TRBD2 (5 bases). Trimming shortened V by 0 bases and J by 5 bases, and 10 bases separated the two germline ends. The germline V gene has CDR1 SGDLS and CDR2 YYNGEE. The length of the CDR3 is 14 residues. The DNA of the CDR3 is TGTGCCAGCAGCGTAGAGGTTCGGGAAGATACGCAGTATTTT. This codes for CASSVEVREDTQYF.

This clonotype was detected ten times or more. The chain joins TRBV28 to TRBJ1-4; 9 bases line up with TRBD1. J lost 4 bases, V lost 8 bases, and 8 bases had no gene match. The CDR3 sequence is 15 residues long. Germline V CDR1 and CDR2: MDHEN, SYDVKM. The CDR3 region is CASLRMTGGNEKLFF. CDR3 bases: TGTGCCAGCCTACGGATGACAGGGGGTAATGAAAAACTGTTTTTT.

Ten or more counts support this clonotype. The gene calls are TRBV28 and TRBJ2-3; TRBD2 matches 15 bases. Germline V gene sequence: CDR1 MDHEN, CDR2 SYDVKM. The V segment lost 4 bases and the J segment 2 bases; nucleotides outside the gene matches: 4. The CDR3 is 17 amino acids. The CDR3 DNA follows: TGTGCCAGCAGTTCCGGACTAGCGGGGGGGGCCACAGATACGCAGTATTTT. Protein: CASSSGLAGGATDTQYF. The full variable domain, in which reference TRBV28 and TRBJ2-3 provide the parts outside the CDR3, is DVKVTQSSRYLVKRTGEKVFLECVQDMDHENMFWYRQDPGLGLRLIYFSYDVKMKEKGDIPEGYSVSREKKERFSLILESASTNQTSMYLCASSSGLAGGATDTQYFGPGTRLTVL.

This clonotype was found many times. This sequence joins TRBV5-1 and TRBJ2-7; TRBD2 is a possible D gene (6 bases). The V end was cut by 4 bases, the J end by 1 base, with 12 bases between. Looked up from germline, CDR1 is SGHRS and CDR2 is YFSETQ. This CDR3 is built from 14 residues. The CDR3 protein is CASSPGDNSYEQYF. The DNA of the CDR3 is TGCGCCAGCAGCCCGGGAGATAATTCCTACGAGCAGTACTTC.

There are a few counts of this clonotype. V and J are TRBV18 and TRBJ2-7; 8 positions match TRBD1. In germline, CDR1 is KGHSH, CDR2 LQKENI. The CDR3 has 15 residues. The V segment lost 3 bases and the J segment 3 bases; nucleotides outside the gene matches: 7. CDR3 DNA: TGTGCCAGCTCACCGGACAGGGCGAACCTCTACGAGCAGTACTTC. It encodes CASSPDRANLYEQYF.

In this sample, this clonotype turned up many times. The V and J genes are TRBV5-1 and TRBJ2-7; 7 bases line up with TRBD1. The CDR3 is 14 residues long. The ends lost 3 bases at V and 6 bases at J; junction bases unmatched: 9. The germline CDR1 and CDR2 sequences are SGHRS and YFSETQ. CDR3 residues: CASSSATGTVEQYF. The DNA of the CDR3 is TGCGCCAGCAGCTCGGCGACAGGGACGGTCGAGCAGTACTTC. The full variable domain, its missing parts supplied by reference TRBV5-1 and TRBJ2-7, is KAGVTQTPRYLIKTRGQQVTLSCSPISGHRSVSWYQQTPGQGLQFLFEYFSETQRNKGNFPGRFSGRQFSNSRSEMNVSTLELGDSALYLCASSSATGTVEQYFGPGTRLTVT.

This clonotype appeared many times. The chain recombines TRBV20-1 with TRBJ2-7; tentative D call: TRBD2 (6 bases). Germline V CDR1 and CDR2: DFQATT, SNEGSKA (reference sequence). CDR3 size: 13 residues. Trimming cost V 8 bases and J 3 bases, with 17 bases left between them. The CDR3 spells CSTQGGLLYEQYF. The CDR3 DNA sequence: TGCAGTACTCAAGGAGGACTACTCTACGAGCAGTACTTC.

This clonotype showed up many times. This sequence joins TRBV7-2 and TRBJ2-7; D might be TRBD2 (7 bases). The CDR3 sequence is 15 residues long. Trimming removed 5 bases at V and 2 bases at J, with 16 bases between. Germline loops: CDR1 SGHTA, CDR2 FQGNSA. The CDR3, as DNA: TGTGCCAGCAGCGGAAAGGGGGGGACGACCTACGAGCAGTACTTC. Amino acid sequence: CASSGKGGTTYEQYF.

Ten or more counts support this clonotype. The chain employs TRBV20-1 and TRBJ2-7; 8 bases are a match to TRBD1. This CDR3 has 14 amino acids. Germline V CDR1 and CDR2: DFQATT, SNEGSKA (reference sequence). V shed 6 bases, J shed 1 base, and the junction held 8 bases outside the gene matches. The CDR3 nucleotides read TGCAGTGCCCGCACCGGGACAGGATCCTACGAGCAGTACTTC. It yields the protein CSARTGTGSYEQYF.

This clonotype was counted at least ten times. This chain joins TRBV6-5 and TRBJ2-7; D unresolved. V dropped 2 bases and J dropped 1 base, with 12 bases sitting between them. This CDR3 is 15 amino acids long. Per the germline V gene, CDR1 is MNHEY and CDR2 is SVGAGI. The CDR3 protein is CASSYDGAGSYEQYF. The CDR3 bases are TGTGCCAGCAGTTACGACGGCGCCGGGTCCTACGAGCAGTACTTC.

Many counts were recorded for this clonotype. This chain uses TRBV28 with TRBJ2-1; perhaps TRBD2 as D (6 bases). The length of the CDR3 is 12 residues. V gave up 6 bases and J gave up 9 bases, with 12 bases separating them. Germline CDR1 is MDHEN and CDR2 is SYDVKM. In DNA, the CDR3 is TGTGCCAGCAGCCTAGCGAGGGGTGAGCAGTTCTTC. It is translated as CASSLARGEQFF.

In its sample, this clonotype was seen many times. The V gene is TRBV28, the J gene TRBJ2-7; D unresolved. The CDR3 loop spans 11 amino acids. In germline, CDR1 is MDHEN, CDR2 SYDVKM. The ends were cut back, 7 bases at V and 6 bases at J, with 10 bases in the middle. CDR3 coding DNA: TGTGCCAGCACCCTGGTCGGCGAGCAGTACTTC. It encodes CASTLVGEQYF.

This clonotype was detected ten times or more. The gene calls are TRBV12-3 or TRBV12-4 and TRBJ1-2; 9 bases are a match to TRBD1. CDR3 size: 15 residues. Losses at the gene ends were 0 bases for V and 6 bases for J; bases not matched to a gene: 5. The CDR3 bases are TGTGCCAGCAGTTTAGCGCTAGGACAGGGGAATGGCTACACCTTC. This encodes CASSLALGQGNGYTF.

Many counts were recorded for this clonotype. This chain joins TRBV12-3 or TRBV12-4 and TRBJ2-1; 13 bases match TRBD2. J gave up 14 bases and V 4 bases, and 20 bases lay outside the gene matches. The CDR3 contains 18 residues. In DNA, the CDR3 is TGTGCCAGCAGTTCCGAAGGGACTAGCGGGGACTTTTTGCTTGGGAAGTTCTTC. Residues: CASSSEGTSGDFLLGKFF.

This clonotype was seen many times. This chain uses TRBV7-9 with TRBJ2-7; 9 bases match TRBD1. J was trimmed by 2 bases and V by 10 bases; bases with no gene match: 6. CDR3 length equals 13 residues. Germline-derived CDR1 and CDR2 are SEHNR and FQNEAQ (reference sequence). CDR3 sequence: CAIMRDRAYEQYF. CDR3 sequence (DNA): TGTGCCATCATGCGGGACAGGGCCTACGAGCAGTACTTC.

Ten or more counts support this clonotype. The chain recombines TRBV5-1 with TRBJ2-3; 7 bases are shared with TRBD2. Germline trimming cut 5 bases from V and 2 bases from J; bases unmatched to any gene: 8. This CDR3 has 15 amino acids. CDR1 is SGHRS and CDR2 is YFSETQ in the germline V gene. CDR3 loop: CASSSSGTTTDTQYF. The DNA of the CDR3 is TGCGCCAGCAGTTCTAGCGGTACTACCACAGATACGCAGTATTTT.

This clonotype came up many times. This sequence joins TRBV20-1 and TRBJ2-7; D is possibly TRBD1 (5 bases). CDR1 is DFQATT, CDR2 SNEGSKA, per germline (reference sequence). The CDR3 is 13 amino acids. V was shortened by 5 bases and J by 5 bases, with 16 bases between the two germline ends. CDR3 protein: CSAYDSTRNEQYF. DNA of the CDR3: TGCAGTGCTTACGACAGTACCCGAAACGAGCAGTACTTC.

This clonotype has a count of ten or more. This sequence joins TRBV20-1 and TRBJ1-5; possibly TRBD1 for D (5 bases). Germline CDR1 and CDR2: DFQATT and SNEGSKA (reference sequence). The CDR3 runs 17 residues. Trimming shortened V by 2 bases and J by 0 bases, and 17 bases separated the two germline ends. The CDR3 sequence: CSARTLGKGYSNQPQHF. For the CDR3, the DNA is TGCAGTGCTAGAACCCTGGGGAAGGGGTATAGCAATCAGCCCCAGCATTTT.

This clonotype was found many times. V usage is TRBV29-1 and J usage is TRBJ2-3; 8 positions match TRBD1. V lost 6 bases and J lost 3; bases outside the gene matches: 8. In germline, CDR1 is SQVTM, CDR2 ANQGSEA. The CDR3 is 14 residues long. CDR3 loop: CSVWIDRGTDTQYF. The CDR3 DNA reads TGCAGCGTGTGGATTGACAGGGGTACAGATACGCAGTATTTT.

Ten or more counts support this clonotype. The CDR3 bases are TGCGCCAGTTCAGGGGGAAAAGAGACCCAGTACTTC. It yields the protein CASSGGKETQYF. The chain has TRBV5-1 and TRBJ2-5; 7 bases align to TRBD1. The CDR3 runs to 12 residues. From germline, CDR1 is SGHRS and CDR2 YFSETQ. Trimming took 8 bases from V and 3 from J; bases not matched to a gene: 4.

This clonotype was seen repeatedly, ten times or more. This chain joins TRBV6-5 and TRBJ2-2; a weak D match, TRBD1 (5 bases). Germline CDR1 is MNHEY and CDR2 is SVGAGI. Trimming left V 2 bases short and J 6 bases short, with 16 bases between. The CDR3 runs to 16 residues. The CDR3 sequence is CASSYTPAQGAGELFF. DNA for the CDR3: TGTGCCAGCAGTTACACCCCGGCCCAAGGGGCCGGGGAGCTGTTTTTT.

This clonotype was observed at least ten times. The chain has TRBV7-2 and TRBJ1-5; D is possibly TRBD1 (6 bases). The CDR3 totals 14 residues. Trimming shortened V by 2 bases and J by 4 bases, and 9 bases separated the two germline ends. In germline, CDR1 is SGHTA, CDR2 FQGNSA. CDR3 nucleotides: TGTGCCAGCAGCTTAAACAGGGATAATCAGCCCCAGCATTTT. The encoded protein is CASSLNRDNQPQHF.